These 6 T cell receptor beta chains share one sample of origin, sequenced in a study of CXCR3-negative and CXCR3-positive naive CD8 T cells. With UMI labels, 5' RACE was used to prepare the TRB cDNA libraries. Reanalyzing the 5' RACE reads, TCRdb keeps one entry per CDR3 protein, without DNA. The sample has about 24,000 distinct CDR3 sequences; the top ten hold roughly 4%. The sequencing sample was made of naive CXCR3- CD8+ T cells from blood. Subset of the sample: CD45RO-CCR7+CD27+CD95- naive CD8+ T cells lacking CXCR3 (TNR3-). The receptor set was obtained from a human donor in good health. Some clones in this sample may be carry-over from other donors' samples.

The chain uses TRBV28 and TRBJ2-5; the D gene TCRdb calls, TRBD1, cannot be checked with no DNA. This CDR3 region has 13 residues. Per germline, CDR1 MDHEN and CDR2 SYDVKM. This chain's CDR3 is CASSHRVHETQYF.

The chain uses TRBV29-1 and TRBJ2-5; TCRdb outputs TRBD1, but without DNA this stays unchecked. The CDR3 totals 12 residues. Germline assignment: CDR1 SQVTM and CDR2 ANQGSEA. The CDR3 sequence is CSAPTGVETQYF.

This clonotype shows up as medium-sized (0.01 to 0.1%) by frequency. The V call is TRBV29-1, the J call TRBJ1-1; TCRdb's D call of TRBD1 is untestable without DNA. CDR1 is SQVTM and CDR2 is ANQGSEA in the germline V gene. This CDR3 region has 14 residues. CDR3 sequence reads: CSVLPTGLNTEAFF.

The gene calls are TRBV4-3 and TRBJ2-2; checking the TCRdb D call of TRBD1 is not possible without DNA. Germline values: CDR1 LGHNA, CDR2 YSLEER. The length of the CDR3 is 15 residues. The chain's CDR3 is CASSQHRGSTGELFF.

V is TRBV5-1 and J is TRBJ2-2. This CDR3 comprises 15 residues. Per the germline V gene, CDR1 is SGHRS and CDR2 is YFSETQ. CDR3 residues: CASSLTAGRLGELFF.

V is TRBV19 and J is TRBJ2-2. Per germline, CDR1 LNHDA and CDR2 SQIVND (reference sequence). This CDR3 spans 16 amino acids. CDR3 loop: CASSGVTSANTGELFF.